Below, 20 T cell receptor beta chains from the same sample are listed, as sequenced in a study of blood T cell repertoires in COVID-19 (dated by TCRdb to 2020 to 2021). The method behind the library was the immunoSEQ multiplex PCR assay. TCRdb took this table from immuneACCESS and kept in-frame rearrangements with V and J called. Such tables lack part of the clones; where checked against another copy, unresolved V genes explain under half of the gap, and the rest is unexplained. The sample table shows 150,000 to 200,000 clones, and 85% to 95% are seen once. The ten biggest clones cover roughly 4.8% of the sample. The sample comprised peripheral blood. Receptors were obtained from a woman aged 45-59 years with acute or convalescent COVID-19.

V usage is TRBV18 and J usage is TRBJ1-1; possibly TRBD1 for D (6 bases). V lost 8 bases to trimming and J lost 8 bases, with 24 bases between them. The V gene's germline CDR1 is KGHSH and CDR2 LQKENI. The CDR3 sequence is 15 residues long. The CDR3 loop reads CASLTEYRANHEAFF. Written as DNA, the CDR3 is TGTGCCAGCCTTACCGAGTACAGGGCTAATCACGAAGCTTTCTTT. Based on the CDR3 plus reference TRBV18 and TRBJ1-1, the full variable domain is NAGVMQNPRHLVRRRGQEARLRCSPMKGHSHVYWYRQLPEEGLKFMVYLQKENIIDESGMPKERFSAEFPKEGPSILRIQQVVRGDSAAYFCASLTEYRANHEAFFGQGTRLTVV.

The chain has TRBV5-5 and TRBJ1-2; TRBD1 is a possible D gene (6 bases). V lost 0 bases to trimming and J lost 3 bases, with 6 bases between them. The CDR3 covers 13 residues. The germline V gene encodes CDR1 SGHKS and CDR2 YYEKEE (reference sequence). CDR3 bases: TGTGCCAGCAGCTTGGCAGGGGACTATGGCTACACCTTC. Translated: CASSLAGDYGYTF.

The V call is TRBV11-2, the J call TRBJ2-7; 9 bases fit TRBD1. V lost 4 bases, J lost 3 bases, and 4 bases stayed unmatched. This CDR3 has 14 residues. Germline V gene data show CDR1 as SGHAT and CDR2 as FQNNGV. The CDR3 region is CASSWAGQGYEQYF. The CDR3, as DNA: TGTGCCAGCAGCTGGGCGGGACAGGGCTACGAGCAGTACTTC.

The gene calls are TRBV6-2 or TRBV6-3 and TRBJ1-1; 7 bases fit TRBD1. Germline CDR1 and CDR2: MNHEY and SVGEGT. Trimming removed 2 bases from V and 2 bases from J; junction bases left unmatched: 5. This CDR3 spans 15 amino acids. CDR3 loop: CASSYVGQRNTEAFF. DNA of the CDR3: TGTGCCAGCAGTTACGTGGGACAGCGAAACACTGAAGCTTTCTTT.

J is TRBJ1-3 and V is TRBV28; D not certain. Per germline, CDR1 MDHEN and CDR2 SYDVKM. The CDR3 loop spans 14 amino acids. Trimming cost V 3 bases and J 0 bases, with 6 bases left between them. CDR3 DNA: TGTGCCAGCAGTTTCGTTCCCTCTGGAAACACCATATATTTT. Translating it yields CASSFVPSGNTIYF.

The chain is built from TRBV19 and TRBJ2-3; no firm D call. This CDR3 spans 14 amino acids. From germline, CDR1 is LNHDA and CDR2 SQIVND (reference sequence). Trimming cost V 5 bases and J 1 base, with 10 bases left between them. The CDR3 here is CASSEVGGTDTQYF. The DNA of the CDR3 is TGTGCCAGTAGTGAGGTAGGTGGCACAGATACGCAGTATTTT.

This chain connects TRBV24-1 to TRBJ2-3; a possible D gene is TRBD1 (5 bases). The CDR3 length is 16 residues. CDR1 is KGHDR, CDR2 SFDVKD, per germline. Trimming left V 1 base short and J 3 bases short, with 13 bases between. The CDR3 sequence is CATSDFRWQGTDTQYF. The CDR3 region has the DNA TGTGCCACCAGTGATTTTCGGTGGCAGGGTACAGATACGCAGTATTTT.

The genes are TRBV6-2 or TRBV6-3 and TRBJ2-1, with TRBD2 matching over 10 bases. In germline, CDR1 is MNHEY, CDR2 SVGEGT. The CDR3 has 14 amino acids. After removal of 6 bases from V and 8 bases from J, the junction contained 7 bases not matched to a gene. In DNA, the CDR3 is TGTGCCAGCAGGCCTAGCGGGAGTTGGCATGAGCAGTTCTTC. It codes for CASRPSGSWHEQFF.

The V and J genes are TRBV24-1 and TRBJ2-1; weak D call: TRBD2 (5 bases). The CDR3 consists of 13 residues. CDR1 is KGHDR and CDR2 is SFDVKD in the germline V gene. V lost 4 bases and J lost 12, with 15 bases in between. Here the CDR3 DNA reads TGTGCCACCAGTGAAGCGGCAGCCGGAGGGCAGTTCTTC. Protein sequence: CATSEAAAGGQFF.

The chain recombines TRBV25-1 with TRBJ2-1, with no clear D. Germline V gives CDR1 MGHDK, CDR2 SYGVNS. Trimming removed 6 bases at V and 2 bases at J, with 17 bases between. The CDR3 is 16 amino acids. The CDR3 nucleotides are TGTGCCAGCAGCCTTGACATTTACAGCCCCTACAATGAGCAGTTCTTC. It codes for CASSLDIYSPYNEQFF.

The V call is TRBV21-1, the J call TRBJ2-1; the table's D gene call, TRBD2, was not cross checked with the DNA. TRBV21-1 has pseudogene status. The CDR3 has 17 residues. CDR3 loop: CASSRSRETRSYNEQFF. The CDR3, as DNA: TGTGCCAGCAGCAGGTCGAGGGAGACCCGCTCCTACAATGAGCAGTTCTTC.

The chain carries TRBV18 and TRBJ1-2; possible D gene TRBD1, 6 bases. Germline V lookup: CDR1 KGHSH, CDR2 LQKENI. This CDR3 spans 16 amino acids. The V end lost 3 bases, the J end lost 1 base, and 15 bases lay between the germline ends. In nucleotides, the CDR3 is TGTGCCAGCTCACCCATCCTCGGGGGGCATAACTATGGCTACACCTTC. Encoded protein: CASSPILGGHNYGYTF.

Only a few counts were recorded for this clone. The chain combines TRBV10-1 with TRBJ2-3; 8 bases are a match to TRBD2. The CDR3 totals 17 residues. The germline V gene encodes CDR1 WNHNN and CDR2 SYGVQD (reference sequence). V was pared by 0 bases and J by 5 bases, with 10 bases of the junction left unmatched. Here the CDR3 reads CASSESSSAGGIDTQYF. For the CDR3, the DNA is TGCGCCAGCAGTGAGTCCTCTTCGGCGGGAGGAATAGATACGCAGTATTTT.

J is TRBJ1-1 and V is TRBV19; 9 nucleotides agree with TRBD1. The CDR3 is 14 amino acids. V gave up 10 bases and J gave up 1 base; unmatched junction bases: 7. Germline CDR1 reads LNHDA; CDR2 reads SQIVND (reference sequence). DNA for the CDR3: TGTGCCACCAAGGGGGGACAGGGGAACACTGAAGCTTTCTTT. It specifies CATKGGQGNTEAFF.

V is TRBV6-6 and J is TRBJ1-1; unclear D gene. The CDR3 is 13 amino acids. V was trimmed by 8 bases and J by 1 base, leaving 11 bases between them. Germline assignment: CDR1 MNHNY and CDR2 SVGAGI (reference sequence). The CDR3 region is CASGNLWNTEAFF. DNA of the CDR3: TGTGCCAGCGGCAATCTTTGGAACACTGAAGCTTTCTTT.

Concerning this clone: Other DNA sequences in the sample encode the same CDR3. This sequence joins TRBV28 and TRBJ2-5, with D maybe TRBD1 (6 bases). Germline V gives CDR1 MDHEN, CDR2 SYDVKM. There are 13 residues in the CDR3. The V gene lost 3 bases and the J gene lost 4 bases, with 9 bases spanning the gap. CDR3 coding DNA: TGTGCCAGCAGTTTTGGGGGCCGAGAGACCCAGTACTTC. It yields the protein CASSFGGRETQYF. Complete variable domain (other parts from reference TRBV28 and TRBJ2-5): DVKVTQSSRYLVKRTGEKVFLECVQDMDHENMFWYRQDPGLGLRLIYFSYDVKMKEKGDIPEGYSVSREKKERFSLILESASTNQTSMYLCASSFGGRETQYFGPGTRLLVL.

The chain recombines TRBV18 with TRBJ2-2, with 10 nucleotides matching TRBD2. Germline CDR1 reads KGHSH; CDR2 reads LQKENI. This CDR3 has 16 residues. The V and J ends lost 3 bases and 5 bases, in that order; junction bases with no gene match: 6. The CDR3 DNA sequence: TGTGCCAGCTCACCGATGACTAGCGGGTATACCGGGGAGCTGTTTTTT. Amino acids: CASSPMTSGYTGELFF.

This clone was seen only once. The CDR3, as DNA: TGTGCCATCAGTGAGTCGGGCCACCCCACGGACACTGAAGCTTTCTTT. Encoded protein: CAISESGHPTDTEAFF. The genes are TRBV10-3 and TRBJ1-1; D is ambiguous. With 0 bases removed from V and 3 bases from J, the gap between germline ends came to 14 bases. Germline-derived CDR1 and CDR2 are ENHRY and SYGVKD. The CDR3 runs 16 residues.

Note on this clone: One end of the junction fails to match germline, which may point to a read error. V gene TRBV4-3 combines with J gene TRBJ1-1, with D hard to call. Looked up from germline, CDR1 is LGHNA and CDR2 is YSLEER. The CDR3 runs to 13 residues. The CDR3 is CASSQERNSEAFF. CDR3 bases: TGCGCCAGCAGCCAAGAACGAAACAGTGAAGCTTTCTTT.

The chain joins TRBV28 to TRBJ2-5; TRBD1 is a possible D gene (6 bases). The CDR3 has 13 residues. V lost 7 bases and J 4 bases, leaving 13 bases between the germline ends. Germline CDR1 is MDHEN and CDR2 is SYDVKM. CDR3 DNA sequence: TGTGCCAGCACCAGAACAGGGTCAGAGACCCAGTACTTC. Translation gives CASTRTGSETQYF.